These T cell receptor beta chains were read from a single sample in a study of blood T cell repertoires in COVID-19. Profiling relied on immunoSEQ multiplex PCR, and the TCRdb table lists in-frame clones only, not all of them. The table lists about 130,000 clones, roughly 87% of them singletons. The sample comprised peripheral blood. Receptors originate from a woman over 75 with acute or convalescent COVID-19. Both conserved end residues are part of each CDR3. Each record gives: CDR3 protein, V gene.

CASSFRQGGTAGNTIYF	TRBV5-1
CASSQERRAVGNEQFF	TRBV3-1/TRBV3-2
CASSLSWTDGYTF	TRBV5-1
CASSLTTPGQGRTPLHF	TRBV4-2
CASSPPGTSVRDQYF	TRBV13
CASSRTGAPPAQHF	TRBV5-6
CASRGAGAFF	TRBV19
CASSLAGPGTIWGYTF	TRBV11-2
CASSLGGAGKANTGELFF	TRBV11-2
CSAQANYGYTF	TRBV20-1
CASSPGLAGVGELFF	TRBV2
CASSLGGAQHF	TRBV6-2/TRBV6-3